Each of the 5 T cell receptor beta chains below was sequenced from the same sample in a study of CD8+CD57+ T cells in acquired aplastic anemia. Researchers used genomic DNA as the template to profile TCR beta VDJ and CDR3. TCRdb re-analysed the reads in MiXCR, keeping a single row per CDR3 protein. The repertoire holds around 400,000 distinct CDR3 sequences, with around 72% as singletons. Sequenced: sorted CD4+, CD8+, or CD8+CD57+ T cells (not recorded which) from PBMCs. These receptors were collected from a human donor in good health, serving as a control.

In its sample, this clonotype was seen once. This chain links TRBV7-3 with TRBJ2-3; the match to TRBD1 covers 7 bases. V lost 3 bases to trimming and J lost 6 bases; unmatched junction nucleotides: 12. Germline-derived CDR1 and CDR2 are SGHTA and FQGTGA. CDR3 length equals 16 residues. CDR3 nucleotides: TGTGCCAGCAGCTTCACAGGGGTGCAGGGGCCGGATACGCAGTATTTT. It codes for CASSFTGVQGPDTQYF.

Remarks on this clonotype: This CDR3 fails to terminate in the conserved phenylalanine or tryptophan, so it likely reflects a read error. The V gene is TRBV7-2, the J gene TRBJ2-7; the D is unclear. CDR3 length: 11 amino acids. Germline lookup yields CDR1 SGHTA and CDR2 FQGNSA. Trimming pared 6 bases from V and 3 bases from J, leaving 6 bases between. CDR3 nucleotides: TGTGCCAGCAGTTGCGGCTACGAGCAGTACTTG. Translating gives CASSCGYEQYL.

The gene calls are TRBV19 and TRBJ1-2, with D uncertain. Between the trimmed V and J ends, which lost 3 bases and 4 bases, there was a span of 15 bases. CDR3 length equals 15 residues. Germline values: CDR1 LNHDA, CDR2 SQIVND (reference sequence). CDR3 loop: CASSISVQATYGYTF. The CDR3 DNA is TGTGCCAGTAGTATTAGTGTTCAGGCAACCTATGGCTACACCTTC.

The chain has TRBV11-2 and TRBJ1-4; D may be TRBD1 (5 bases). This CDR3 region has 15 residues. Trimming took off 6 bases at V and 2 bases at J, with 13 bases between the two ends. Germline V lookup: CDR1 SGHAT, CDR2 FQNNGV. CDR3 sequence reads: CASSFFQGTNEKLFF. CDR3 nucleotide sequence: TGTGCCAGCAGTTTCTTCCAGGGTACTAATGAAAAACTGTTTTTT.

Concerning this clonotype itself: One junction end does not reproduce the germline sequence, and a read error may be involved. The rearrangement uses TRBV7-3 and TRBJ1-6; possible D gene TRBD1, 6 bases. The germline CDR1 and CDR2 sequences are SGHTA and FQGTGA. The CDR3 covers 14 residues. In DNA, the CDR3 is TGTGCCAGCAGCTCTGCGGTACTAGCGGGGGGCCTAGTCTTT. Translation: CASSSAVLAGGLVF.